A single sample gave rise to the 12 T cell receptor beta chains below, sequenced in a study of cytomegalovirus exposure and HLA in healthy donors. The PCR had 60 Vbeta and 13 Jbeta primers. Assay used: immunoSEQ multiplex PCR; TCRdb lists only in-frame clones, some missing. This sample has approximately 100,000 clones, with less than 80% found just once. The sequencing input was PBMCs. The receptors were sampled from a man between 25 and 39 years old in good health and CMV-seropositive.

The V call is TRBV19, the J call TRBJ2-3; 9 nucleotides agree with TRBD2. Per germline, CDR1 LNHDA and CDR2 SQIVND (reference sequence). The CDR3 has 18 amino acids. The ends lost 3 bases at V and 5 bases at J; junction bases unmatched: 15. The CDR3 loop is CASSIEVWRSGGKDTQYF. The CDR3 bases are TGTGCCAGTAGTATTGAGGTCTGGAGAAGCGGGGGGAAAGATACGCAGTATTTT.

The gene calls are TRBV7-6 and TRBJ2-7, with 11 bases aligning to TRBD1. Germline CDR1 reads SGHVS; CDR2 reads FNYEAQ. With V trimmed by 4 bases and J by 6 bases, 5 bases remained unmatched. The CDR3 spans 14 residues. Written as DNA, the CDR3 is TGTGCCAGCAGCTGGGGACAGGGGGTGAGCGAGCAGTACTTC. Its protein product is CASSWGQGVSEQYF.

The chain uses TRBV10-3 and TRBJ2-7, with 10 positions matching TRBD1. Germline-derived CDR1 and CDR2 are ENHRY and SYGVKD. The CDR3 is 14 amino acids. Trimming removed 2 bases from V and 2 bases from J; junction bases left unmatched: 0. The CDR3 sequence: CAISEDRGPYEQYF. The CDR3 DNA reads TGTGCCATCAGTGAGGACAGGGGGCCCTACGAGCAGTACTTC.

The chain uses TRBV4-1 and TRBJ2-1, with 15 bases aligning to TRBD2. With V trimmed by 8 bases and J by 12 bases, 14 bases remained unmatched. CDR3 length equals 16 residues. Germline V gene data show CDR1 as MGHRA and CDR2 as YSYEKL. The CDR3 DNA follows: TGCGCCAGCTCACGGGAGGGACTAGCGGGGGGCCCGGGGCAGTTCTTC. This sequence encodes CASSREGLAGGPGQFF.

The chain couples TRBV30 to TRBJ2-2; a weak D match, TRBD1 (6 bases). Germline assignment: CDR1 GTSNPN and CDR2 SVGIG (reference sequence). The CDR3 runs 15 residues. The V end lost 4 bases, the J end lost 3 bases, and 15 bases lay between the germline ends. CDR3 DNA sequence: TGTGCCTGGACCAAAGGGGACACCCACACCGGGGAGCTGTTTTTT. Translated, it gives CAWTKGDTHTGELFF.

J is TRBJ1-1 and V is TRBV5-6; a weak D match, TRBD1 (5 bases). V was clipped by 2 bases and J by 0 bases, with 8 bases between them. The CDR3 extends over 14 amino acids. CDR1 and CDR2 from the germline V gene are SGHDT and YYEEEE. The CDR3, as DNA: TGTGCCAGCAGCTTCCTGACAGTGAACACTGAAGCTTTCTTT. Its translation is CASSFLTVNTEAFF.

This chain joins TRBV6-1 and TRBJ1-1, with 7 bases identical to TRBD1. The V gene end was trimmed by 8 bases and the J gene end by 1 base; junction bases not matched to a gene: 10. The CDR3 length is 15 residues. The germline gives CDR1 MNHNS, CDR2 SASEGT. The CDR3 nucleotides are TGTGCCAGCCTTTGGGCAGGGGGAAAGAACACTGAAGCTTTCTTT. Its translation is CASLWAGGKNTEAFF.

The genes are TRBV10-2 and TRBJ1-5; no clear D. The germline V and J ends were trimmed by 3 bases and 5 bases, with 14 bases remaining between them. Germline V gives CDR1 WSHSY, CDR2 SAAADI. The CDR3 covers 15 residues. The CDR3 region is CASSDGWEGYQPQHF. The CDR3 DNA sequence: TGCGCCAGCAGTGATGGATGGGAGGGATATCAGCCCCAGCATTTT.

This chain uses TRBV18 with TRBJ1-4; 9 bases fit TRBD1. From germline, CDR1 is KGHSH and CDR2 LQKENI. The CDR3 extends over 15 amino acids. Trimming cost V 3 bases and J 5 bases; bases outside gene matches: 4. Written as DNA, the CDR3 is TGTGCCAGCTCACCTCGACAGGGGGGGAATGAAAAACTGTTTTTT. Translated: CASSPRQGGNEKLFF.

The V gene is TRBV28, the J gene TRBJ2-5; 7 nucleotides line up with TRBD1. With V trimmed by 6 bases and J by 1 base, 8 bases remained unmatched. From germline, CDR1 is MDHEN and CDR2 SYDVKM. This CDR3 has 15 residues. CDR3 DNA sequence: TGTGCCAGCAGCCCTACCACAGGGGCCCAAGAGACCCAGTACTTC. This translates into CASSPTTGAQETQYF.

The sample holds one count of this clone. The J gene is TRBJ1-4, the V gene TRBV2; 10 bases are a match to TRBD1. The CDR3 is 14 residues long. The V gene end was trimmed by 6 bases and the J gene end by 7 bases; junction bases not matched to a gene: 5. Germline V gene lookup returns CDR1 SNHLY and CDR2 FYNNEI. The CDR3: CASRRQGAVEKLFF. DNA for the CDR3: TGTGCCAGCAGACGACAGGGGGCGGTTGAAAAACTGTTTTTT.

CDR3 amino acids: CAARPGQGVDGTEAFF. The CDR3 DNA reads as TGTGCCGCCCGACCGGGACAAGGCGTTGATGGGACTGAAGCTTTCTTT. This sequence joins TRBV19 and TRBJ1-1, with D possibly matching TRBD1 (6 bases). Trimming left V 11 bases short and J 5 bases short, with 27 bases between. The CDR3 runs to 16 residues. Germline CDR1 is LNHDA and CDR2 is SQIVND (reference sequence). The entire variable domain, with the rest obtained from reference TRBV19 and TRBJ1-1, is as follows: DGGITQSPKYLFRKEGQNVTLSCEQNLNHDAMYWYRQDPGQGLRLIYYSQIVNDFQKGDIAEGYSVSREKKESFPLTVTSAQKNPTAFYLCAARPGQGVDGTEAFFGQGTRLTVV.